A single sample is the source of the 6 T cell receptor beta chains below, sequenced in a study of CD8 T cells in Susac syndrome. The RNA, roughly 0.45 to 1 ug, was put through reverse transcription using random hexamers. TCRdb re-called the immunoSEQ multiplex PCR reads through MiXCR, storing one row per CDR3 protein. Among about 130,000 distinct CDR3 sequences, around 94% were seen once, and the ten largest hold roughly 0.087%. Material for sequencing was CD4+ T cells from PBMCs. These TCRs come from a human donor in good health.

V is TRBV5-1 and J is TRBJ1-1; D remains unclear. Germline CDR1 reads SGHRS; CDR2 reads YFSETQ. The CDR3 covers 13 residues. V shed 7 bases and J shed 3 bases, with 13 bases lying between them. CDR3 sequence: CASLSNKDTEAFF. The CDR3 nucleotides read TGCGCCAGCTTATCCAACAAGGACACTGAAGCTTTCTTT.

The V call is TRBV20-1, the J call TRBJ2-1; 12 bases fit TRBD2. This CDR3 comprises 14 residues. The germline V gene encodes CDR1 DFQATT and CDR2 SNEGSKA (reference sequence). V gave up 0 bases and J gave up 14 bases; unmatched junction bases: 8. DNA of the CDR3: TGCAGTGCTAGAGAGAATCTAGCGGGAGGGGTCGAGTTCTTC. Translating gives CSARENLAGGVEFF.

The chain combines TRBV24-1 with TRBJ2-1; perhaps TRBD1 as D (6 bases). The CDR3 covers 16 residues. Trimming took off 3 bases at V and 0 bases at J, with 11 bases between the two ends. Looked up from germline, CDR1 is KGHDR and CDR2 is SFDVKD. CDR3 amino acids: CATSDPSRGSYNEQFF. The CDR3, as DNA: TGTGCCACCAGTGATCCCTCCAGGGGCTCCTACAATGAGCAGTTCTTC.

This clonotype was counted once. The CDR3 reads CSAAGQGAKNIQYF. DNA for the CDR3: TGCAGTGCAGCCGGCCAGGGGGCCAAAAACATTCAGTACTTC. V is TRBV20-1 and J is TRBJ2-4, with D possibly matching TRBD1 (6 bases). The CDR3 spans 14 residues. V gave up 6 bases and J gave up 1 base, with 13 bases separating them. The germline V gene encodes CDR1 DFQATT and CDR2 SNEGSKA (reference sequence).

This chain connects TRBV7-9 to TRBJ2-1; 14 positions match TRBD2. Germline CDR1 is SEHNR and CDR2 is FQNEAQ (reference sequence). J lost 6 bases, V lost 4 bases, and 14 bases had no gene match. This CDR3 spans 19 amino acids. In DNA, the CDR3 is TGTGCCAGCAGCTCAAGACTAGCGGGAGGGAGGGGGTGGATCAATGAGCAGTTCTTC. Translated, it gives CASSSRLAGGRGWINEQFF.

CDR3 sequence: CASSRDSSNQPQHF. The CDR3 DNA follows: TGCGCCAGCAGCCGCGACAGTAGCAATCAGCCCCAGCATTTT. V and J are TRBV5-1 and TRBJ1-5, with D possibly TRBD1 on 5 matching bases. Trimming took 4 bases from V and 0 from J, leaving 8 bases between them. CDR3 length: 14 residues. CDR1 is SGHRS, CDR2 YFSETQ, per germline.